These 11 T cell receptor beta chains came from one sample sequenced in a study of vaccination effects on CD4 cells after COVID-19. TCRdb keeps only in-frame clones here, not all; method: immunoSEQ multiplex PCR. The sample carries tens of thousands of clones, under 75% recorded once. Before any sequencing was done, the ViraFEST assay used viral peptide pools to expand antigen-specific CD4+ T cells. Researchers isolated CD4+ T cells once 9 to 11 days of culture had elapsed. The individual was infected with SARS-CoV-2 between March and December 2020, as confirmed by PCR. No cognate antigen is known for these TCRs. The material sequenced was CD4+ T cells from PBMCs cultured with a peptide pool, taken before COVID-19 vaccination. The receptors here all came from a human donor who had a prior SARS-CoV-2 infection.

This rearrangement joins TRBV7-9 to TRBJ2-7; 9 nucleotides match TRBD1. Unmatched junction bases numbered 10, after V lost 5 bases and J lost 5 bases. The CDR3 sequence is 15 residues long. The germline V gene encodes CDR1 SEHNR and CDR2 FQNEAQ (reference sequence). The CDR3 is CASSPGTGTIHEQYF. The CDR3 DNA follows: TGTGCCAGCAGCCCCGGGACAGGGACTATACACGAGCAGTACTTC.

V and J are TRBV2 and TRBJ2-3; 7 nucleotides line up with TRBD2. V was clipped by 1 base and J by 3 bases; unmatched bases: 4. In germline, CDR1 is SNHLY, CDR2 FYNNEI. This CDR3 has 15 amino acids. This CDR3 is CASSEGWGGTDTQYF. The CDR3 DNA reads TGTGCCAGCAGTGAAGGATGGGGGGGTACAGATACGCAGTATTTT.

The chain employs TRBV2 and TRBJ1-3; D remains ambiguous. This CDR3 has 14 amino acids. From germline, CDR1 is SNHLY and CDR2 FYNNEI. V shed 8 bases and J shed 1 base, with 12 bases lying between them. In DNA form, the CDR3 reads TGTGCCAGCTCGGAAGGGTGGTCTGGAAACACCATATATTTT. Translated, it gives CASSEGWSGNTIYF.

CDR3 region: CASSQNRGSTEAFF. CDR3 sequence (DNA): TGTGCCAGCAGCCAGAACAGGGGGAGCACTGAAGCTTTCTTT. The chain carries TRBV7-2 and TRBJ1-1, with 8 bases lining up with TRBD1. The CDR3 consists of 14 residues. Germline V gene data show CDR1 as SGHTA and CDR2 as FQGNSA. V lost 5 bases, J lost 4 bases, and 6 bases stayed unmatched.

This chain joins TRBV4-2 and TRBJ2-7, with 7 bases fitting TRBD1. The CDR3 sequence is 13 residues long. Per germline, CDR1 LGHNA and CDR2 YNFKEQ. The ends lost 3 bases at V and 4 bases at J; junction bases unmatched: 3. The CDR3 here is CASSHDRVYEQYF. The CDR3 bases are TGTGCCAGCAGCCACGACAGGGTTTACGAGCAGTACTTC.

The sample holds a few counts of this clone. The chain carries TRBV7-8 and TRBJ2-3; a weak D match, TRBD1 (7 bases). The CDR3 is 17 residues long. Germline V gene lookup returns CDR1 SGHVS and CDR2 FQNEAQ. The V end was cut by 4 bases, the J end by 4 bases, with 21 bases between. The CDR3 coding sequence is TGTGCCAGCAGCTCTGGAGGGGTAGACAGGGAGGCAGATACGCAGTATTTT. It specifies CASSSGGVDREADTQYF.

This chain links TRBV5-5 with TRBJ2-5; TRBD2 agrees at 12 bases. CDR3 size: 18 residues. With 1 base clipped from V and 2 bases from J, the junction kept 9 bases outside the gene matches. Germline-derived CDR1 and CDR2 are SGHKS and YYEKEE (reference sequence). As DNA, the CDR3 is TGTGCCAGCAGCTTGCGCGGGGGCGGACTAGCGGGGCAAGAGACCCAGTACTTC. It yields the protein CASSLRGGGLAGQETQYF.

The chain recombines TRBV24-1 with TRBJ1-2; no definite D call. CDR3 length: 11 amino acids. Germline V gives CDR1 KGHDR, CDR2 SFDVKD. The germline V and J ends were trimmed by 4 bases and 8 bases, with 7 bases remaining between them. CDR3 DNA sequence: TGTGCCACCAGTGAACCCGAAGGCTACACCTTC. This translates into CATSEPEGYTF.

The chain has TRBV9 and TRBJ2-5, with 7 bases lining up with TRBD2. The CDR3 is made up of 14 amino acids. J lost 9 bases, V lost 4 bases, and 12 bases had no gene match. The V gene's germline CDR1 is SGDLS and CDR2 YYNGEE. Written as DNA, the CDR3 is TGTGCCAGCAGCTCGGACCCAGCGGGGAGGTCCCAGTACTTC. It specifies CASSSDPAGRSQYF.

This clone came up a few times. J is TRBJ2-2 and V is TRBV7-3; D ambiguous. Per germline, CDR1 SGHTA and CDR2 FQGTGA. V lost 2 bases and J lost 0, with 10 bases in between. This CDR3 contains 16 residues. CDR3: CASSLYPLSNTGELFF. The CDR3 coding sequence is TGTGCCAGCAGCTTATATCCGCTCTCGAACACCGGGGAGCTGTTTTTT.

The chain combines TRBV5-5 with TRBJ2-1; the match to TRBD2 covers 14 bases. The CDR3 totals 15 residues. CDR1 and CDR2 (germline): SGHKS, YYEKEE (reference sequence). The J segment lost 9 bases and the V segment lost 2 bases, leaving 4 bases of the junction unmatched. The CDR3 sequence is CASSLRTSGGTEQFF. The CDR3 DNA is TGTGCCAGCAGCTTACGGACTAGCGGGGGGACTGAGCAGTTCTTC.